This T cell receptor (beta chain) originates from a study of blood T cell repertoires in COVID-19 (dated by TCRdb to the early 2020s). About the full investigation: Collaborator samples came from the United States, Italy and Spain and covered acute and convalescent phases of COVID-19. A de-identified subject ID, COVID-19 status, age in years and sex were almost always included in the sample metadata. A freely available public database, intended as a resource for researchers studying the immune response to SARS-CoV-2, is where the repertoires were released. HLA class I and class II types, where available, came from metadata supplied by the sample provider rather than from assay-based typing. The prospective study material was composed of cDNA or gDNA derived from T cells, B-cell-depleted T cells, or PBMCs. Subjects who had been exposed to COVID-19, were actively infected with it, or had recovered from it provided the deeply sampled blood TCRbeta repertoires that made up the dataset. Samples came from the ongoing ImmuneRACE study (first 160 participants) plus 1,254 subjects from 6 global collaborators.

Trimming costs V 6 bases and J 6 bases, and their ends lie 17 bases apart. The CDR3 starts with the cysteine, ends with the phenylalanine, and has 14 residues. The CDR3 DNA has 42 bases and is translated from base 1. From a lookup of the germline V gene, CDR1 and CDR2 are KGHSH and LQKENI. TCRbeta CDR3 regions were amplified from genomic DNA using the immunoSEQ Assay, a bias-controlled multiplex PCR. Per the source publication's procedure: Nucleated cell counts per sample were estimated from amplification of reference gene primers within the assay. Sequence reads were collapsed and filtered to measure the absolute abundance of every unique TCRbeta CDR3 rearrangement. Productive Simpson clonality was computed per sample as the square root of Simpson's diversity index over productive rearrangements. What TCRdb holds here is the immuneACCESS table cut down to in-frame rearrangements. Part of the clones is not present; checked against another copy, under half of the missing clones reflect an unresolved V gene, and the others are unexplained. The D gene and trimming were derived from the DNA, and the V and J assignments and clone size from that table. This sample is represented by approximately 200,000 clones; 86% of them were singletons. The ten largest clones represent about 4% of the sample.

This clone is a singleton in its sample. Its antigen is not yet known. Within one base of it there is no much larger clone, and no base qualities were kept. Overall results and qualifications from the work: The quantity of clinical and demographic metadata differed by source and by participant and was supplied without curation.

Participants in the prospective study were aged roughly 18 to 89 years, lived in 20 to 25 United States geographic areas, and enrolled through a virtual design. To assign participants to cohorts, the prospective study relied on clinical history that participants themselves reported in a screening survey and a study questionnaire. Exposed participants had been in contact, within 2 weeks of entering the study, with a person who had a PCR-confirmed or clinician-diagnosed case of COVID-19. In the prospective study, mobile phlebotomists collected whole blood, serum and a nasopharyngeal or oropharyngeal swab from each participant. Additional blood draws and questionnaires over a 2-month period could optionally be provided by prospective study participants. Blood samples from the prospective study were shipped frozen or at room temperature prior to DNA extraction.

Recombination joined TRBV18 with TRBJ1-2, with TRBD1 as a weak D call on 5 bases. This clonotype was obtained from a woman aged 25 to 39 who had been exposed to COVID-19. Sequenced material: PBMCs or T cells enriched from blood (not recorded which). The CDR3 here reads CASSAREVADGYTF. In nucleotides, the sequence is TGTGCCAGCTCCGCCAGGGAGGTTGCGGATGGCTACACCTTC.